The source of this T cell receptor beta chain is a study of CD4 T cells in relation to SARS-CoV-2 and coronaviruses. Across the whole study: After approximately 10 days of antigen culture, PBMC TCR beta CDR3s were sequenced.

A word on this clone: Its target is unknown.

CDR1 and CDR2 from the germline V gene are MDHEN and SYDVKM. V trimming: 5 bases; J trimming: 5 bases; junction bases outside the gene matches: 11. The CDR3 has 16 amino acids. CD4+ T cells from unexposed donors were obtained before the COVID-19 pandemic (2011-2018). After approximately 10 days of culture, CD4+ T cells were isolated. As cell numbers allowed, unexposed-donor CD4+ T cells faced SARS-CoV-2 S/N and four cold-coronavirus spikes. Sequencing used immunoSEQ multiplex PCR; TCRdb keeps in-frame clones, though not all of them. The table records nearly 30,000 clones, about 80% of them present only once.

The chain links TRBV28 to TRBJ2-7, with 11 bases fitting TRBD1. The sequenced sample was CD4+ T cells from PBMCs, cultured in vitro. This receptor was identified in a human donor in good health. The CDR3 DNA sequence: TGTGCCAGCAGTCCCTGGACAGGGGGCAATCTGGACGAGCAGTACTTC. Protein sequence: CASSPWTGGNLDEQYF.